The next 20 T cell receptor beta chains were all read from a single sample in a study of blood T cell repertoires in COVID-19. The protocol was immunoSEQ multiplex PCR, while the TCRdb copy is restricted to in-frame clones and leaves out a portion. Among about 50,000 clones listed, approximately 89% were seen once. The sample consisted of peripheral blood. The receptor source for this set is a woman aged 80 or over with acute or convalescent COVID-19.

The chain joins TRBV5-1 to TRBJ2-5, with 8 bases aligning to TRBD2. Germline assignment: CDR1 SGHRS and CDR2 YFSETQ. The CDR3 runs 15 residues. The J segment lost 2 bases and the V segment lost 3 bases, leaving 6 bases of the junction unmatched. CDR3 sequence reads: CASSYSGAQQETQYF. CDR3 in DNA: TGCGCCAGCAGCTATAGCGGGGCCCAACAAGAGACCCAGTACTTC.

The chain employs TRBV12-3 or TRBV12-4 and TRBJ2-7; D is possibly TRBD1 (5 bases). The V end lost 0 bases, the J end lost 7 bases, and 10 bases lay between the germline ends. The CDR3 is 13 residues long. The CDR3 sequence: CASSLAGVGEQYV. In DNA form, the CDR3 reads TGTGCCAGCAGTTTAGCAGGGGTCGGGGAGCAGTACGTC.

This sequence joins TRBV7-9 and TRBJ2-3, with D tentatively TRBD1 (6 bases). Deletions cut 1 base from V and 3 bases from J, with 8 bases between. Germline loops: CDR1 SEHNR, CDR2 FQNEAQ (reference sequence). The CDR3 length is 14 residues. The CDR3 is CASSLVGQTDTQYF. As DNA, the CDR3 is TGTGCCAGCAGCTTAGTCGGACAGACAGATACGCAGTATTTT.

The gene calls are TRBV5-1 and TRBJ2-2, with unresolved D. With 2 bases removed from V and 5 bases from J, the gap between germline ends came to 10 bases. This CDR3 has 14 amino acids. Germline CDR1 and CDR2: SGHRS and YFSETQ. The CDR3 DNA is TGCGCCAGCAGCTTCACGGTGGAGACCGGGGAGCTGTTTTTT. This translates into CASSFTVETGELFF. The full variable domain, completed using reference TRBV5-1 and TRBJ2-2, is KAGVTQTPRYLIKTRGQQVTLSCSPISGHRSVSWYQQTPGQGLQFLFEYFSETQRNKGNFPGRFSGRQFSNSRSEMNVSTLELGDSALYLCASSFTVETGELFFGEGSRLTVL.

The chain recombines TRBV5-1 with TRBJ1-6, with D possibly TRBD1 on 6 matching bases. The CDR3 is 18 residues long. V was clipped by 0 bases and J by 7 bases, with 20 bases between them. The germline V gene encodes CDR1 SGHRS and CDR2 YFSETQ. The CDR3 DNA reads TGCGCCAGCAGCTTGGCTGGAGGGAGGGTTCAGGGGAATTCACCCCTCCACTTT. Protein: CASSLAGGRVQGNSPLHF. Combining the CDR3 with reference TRBV5-1 and TRBJ1-6 gives the whole variable domain KAGVTQTPRYLIKTRGQQVTLSCSPISGHRSVSWYQQTPGQGLQFLFEYFSETQRNKGNFPGRFSGRQFSNSRSEMNVSTLELGDSALYLCASSLAGGRVQGNSPLHFGNGTRLTVT.

The gene calls are TRBV11-2 and TRBJ1-1; D gene uncertain. The germline V and J ends were trimmed by 1 base and 1 base, with 4 bases remaining between them. CDR3 size: 13 residues. Germline V gene sequence: CDR1 SGHAT, CDR2 FQNNGV. CDR3 sequence (DNA): TGTGCCAGCAGCTTAGCACAGAACACTGAAGCTTTCTTT. It is translated as CASSLAQNTEAFF. Supplemented by reference TRBV11-2 and TRBJ1-1, the full variable domain reads EAGVAQSPRYKIIEKRQSVAFWCNPISGHATLYWYQQILGQGPKLLIQFQNNGVVDDSQLPKDRFSAERLKGVDSTLKIQPAKLEDSAVYLCASSLAQNTEAFFGQGTRLTVV.

V gene TRBV6-6 combines with J gene TRBJ1-5, with D perhaps matching TRBD1 (6 bases). The germline V gene encodes CDR1 MNHNY and CDR2 SVGAGI (reference sequence). This CDR3 contains 15 residues. Between the trimmed V and J ends, which lost 2 bases and 1 base, there was a span of 9 bases. Here the CDR3 reads CASSYRGGSNQPQHF. The CDR3 region has the DNA TGTGCCAGCAGTTACCGCGGGGGCAGCAATCAGCCCCAGCATTTT.

The gene calls are TRBV1 and TRBJ2-7; whether TRBD2, the table's D call, matches the DNA was not checked. TRBV1 is assigned pseudogene status. This CDR3 spans 14 amino acids. The CDR3 protein is CTSHTTSGGAGQYF. The CDR3 DNA reads as TGCACCAGCCATACAACTAGCGGGGGAGCGGGGCAGTACTTC.

This clone has a handful of counts. CDR3 amino acids: CASSPLGGLAGGTDTQYF. In DNA form, the CDR3 reads TGCGCCAGCAGTCCACTTGGAGGACTAGCGGGGGGCACAGATACGCAGTATTTT. The genes are TRBV4-1 and TRBJ2-3, with 13 bases fitting TRBD2. This CDR3 is built from 18 residues. V trimming: 6 bases; J trimming: 1 base; junction bases outside the gene matches: 10. The germline CDR1 and CDR2 sequences are MGHRA and YSYEKL.

The chain has TRBV5-1 and TRBJ1-2, with 9 bases aligning to TRBD1. Unmatched junction bases numbered 14, after V lost 4 bases and J lost 7 bases. The CDR3 totals 16 residues. CDR1 is SGHRS and CDR2 is YFSETQ in the germline V gene. The DNA of the CDR3 is TGCGCCAGCAGCAGCCTGACAGGGGGAACTCCCCGTGGCTACACCTTC. Its translation is CASSSLTGGTPRGYTF.

V usage is TRBV5-6 and J usage is TRBJ1-2; unclear D gene. The CDR3 is 13 residues long. V was shortened by 4 bases and J by 6 bases, with 13 bases between the two germline ends. CDR1 and CDR2 (germline): SGHDT, YYEEEE. The CDR3 sequence: CASSPQRDDGYTF. The CDR3 DNA reads TGTGCCAGCAGCCCCCAAAGAGATGATGGCTACACCTTC. The variable domain in full, completed from reference TRBV5-6 and TRBJ1-2, reads DAGVTQSPTHLIKTRGQQVTLRCSPKSGHDTVSWYQQALGQGPQFIFQYYEEEERQRGNFPDRFSGHQFPNYSSELNVNALLLGDSALYLCASSPQRDDGYTFGSGTRLTVV.

The chain combines TRBV24-1 with TRBJ1-1; TRBD1 agrees at 11 bases. Germline V gene data show CDR1 as KGHDR and CDR2 as SFDVKD. The V and J ends lost 2 bases and 1 base, in that order; junction bases with no gene match: 8. This CDR3 is 18 amino acids long. The CDR3 spells CATSDSRTGGAGNTEAFF. The CDR3 coding sequence is TGTGCCACCAGTGATTCTCGGACAGGGGGCGCCGGGAACACTGAAGCTTTCTTT.

This chain uses TRBV28 with TRBJ1-2; 9 bases are shared with TRBD1. From germline, CDR1 is MDHEN and CDR2 SYDVKM. V trimming: 6 bases; J trimming: 5 bases; junction bases outside the gene matches: 7. The CDR3 is 14 amino acids. CDR3 in DNA: TGTGCCAGCAGCATACAGGGGGCTCAATATGGCTACACCTTC. Its translation: CASSIQGAQYGYTF.

This clone was picked up one time. The V gene is TRBV18, the J gene TRBJ2-7, with 12 bases matching TRBD1. This CDR3 is built from 18 residues. V gave up 4 bases and J gave up 0 bases; unmatched junction bases: 10. CDR1 is KGHSH and CDR2 is LQKENI in the germline V gene. The DNA of the CDR3 is TGTGCCAGCTCACTGATAGGGACAGGGGGCGCAGGCTCCTACGAGCAGTACGTC. Translating it yields CASSLIGTGGAGSYEQYV.

The rearrangement joins TRBV7-8 to TRBJ2-4, with 7 nucleotides matching TRBD1. Germline lookup yields CDR1 SGHVS and CDR2 FQNEAQ. The CDR3 consists of 15 residues. The ends lost 4 bases at V and 4 bases at J; junction bases unmatched: 7. In nucleotides, the CDR3 is TGTGCCAGCAGCTCAGACAGGGATCCAAAAAACATTCAGTACTTC. This sequence encodes CASSSDRDPKNIQYF.

The chain links TRBV4-1 to TRBJ2-7, with a possible D match to TRBD2 (6 bases). Germline assignment: CDR1 MGHRA and CDR2 YSYEKL. This CDR3 has 14 residues. The ends were cut back, 4 bases at V and 0 bases at J, with 10 bases in the middle. The CDR3 reads CASSRGTPSYEQYF. The CDR3 DNA reads TGCGCCAGCAGCCGCGGGACTCCCTCCTACGAGCAGTACTTC.

V and J are TRBV15 and TRBJ1-3; perhaps TRBD1 as D (6 bases). CDR3 length equals 16 residues. The ends were cut back, 4 bases at V and 0 bases at J, with 13 bases in the middle. Per germline, CDR1 LNHNV and CDR2 YYDKDF (reference sequence). The CDR3 here is CATSMGQLSSGNTIYF. The CDR3 coding sequence is TGTGCCACCAGCATGGGACAACTTAGCTCTGGAAACACCATATATTTT.

The gene calls are TRBV3-1 (or the pseudogene TRBV3-2) and TRBJ2-6; a possible D gene is TRBD1 (6 bases). V dropped 5 bases and J dropped 8 bases, with 13 bases sitting between them. This CDR3 has 14 residues. Germline V gene data show CDR1 as LGHDT and CDR2 as YNNKEL (reference sequence). Here the CDR3 reads CASSALRGPNVLTF. DNA for the CDR3: TGTGCCAGCAGCGCACTCAGGGGACCCAACGTCCTGACTTTC.

The J gene is TRBJ2-1, the V gene TRBV19; TRBD1 is a possible D gene (6 bases). Germline V gene data show CDR1 as LNHDA and CDR2 as SQIVND (reference sequence). V lost 2 bases to trimming and J lost 0 bases, with 8 bases between them. The CDR3 extends over 15 amino acids. CDR3 protein: CASSIWGLSYNEQFF. In DNA, the CDR3 is TGTGCCAGTAGTATATGGGGGCTCTCCTACAATGAGCAGTTCTTC.

The sample holds a few counts of this clone. This chain connects TRBV6-5 to TRBJ2-7; the match to TRBD1 covers 7 bases. Trimming cost V 4 bases and J 3 bases; bases outside gene matches: 6. This CDR3 region has 14 residues. Germline CDR1 MNHEY, CDR2 SVGAGI. The CDR3 reads CASSFNWDSYEQYF. The CDR3 region has the DNA TGTGCCAGCAGTTTTAACTGGGACAGCTACGAGCAGTACTTC.